The entry below gives a single T cell receptor (beta chain) sequence along with its context. Its antigen remains unknown. The data were obtained in a study of OX40 agonist ivuxolimab in advanced cancers. Study results and limitations: The work left the antigen specificity of expanded peripheral T cells undetermined.

Libraries were prepared by immunoSEQ multiplex PCR; TCRdb keeps only in-frame clonotypes and omits some of them. The data hold 83,000 or so clones, with 65% to 90% observed a single time. Germline trimming cut 5 bases from V and 4 bases from J; bases unmatched to any gene: 4. This CDR3 region has 15 residues. The V gene's germline CDR1 is LNHNV and CDR2 YYDKDF (reference sequence). This specimen was CD4+ or CD8+ T cells sorted from blood, taken in a trial of the OX40 agonist ivuxolimab. The chain has TRBV15 and TRBJ2-5; 13 bases are a match to TRBD2. The source is an adult with an advanced solid tumor such as melanoma, head and neck, liver or kidney cancer. CDR3: CATSVRTSGRETQYF. The CDR3, as DNA: TGTGCCACCAGCGTCCGGACTAGCGGGAGAGAGACCCAGTACTTC. The full variable domain, with the rest looked up from reference TRBV15 and TRBJ2-5, is DAMVIQNPRYQVTQFGKPVTLSCSQTLNHNVMYWYQQKSSQAPKLLFHYYDKDFNNEADTPDNFQSRRPNTSFCFLDIRSPGLGDTAMYLCATSVRTSGRETQYFGPGTRLLVL.